These 4 T cell receptor beta chains were all obtained from the same sample, sequenced in a study of T cell responses to AZD1222 COVID-19 vaccine (dated by TCRdb to the early 2020s). To prepare the library, the immunoSEQ multiplex PCR assay was applied. TCRdb holds this immuneACCESS table with in-frame rearrangements only. Some clones are missing; in checked studies, unresolved V genes explain under half, and the rest has no known cause. This sample gives some 100,000 clones in total; about 87% of them show up just once. The top ten hold roughly 12% of the sample. The sample's time point label, decoded: baseline before first vaccination. The sequencing here drew on peripheral blood, taken on day 0 of AZD1222 vaccination. These TCRs come from an adult in good health.

The chain uses TRBV6-5 and TRBJ1-4; TRBD1 matches 9 bases. Germline V gives CDR1 MNHEY, CDR2 SVGAGI. Germline trimming cut 8 bases from V and 6 bases from J; bases unmatched to any gene: 4. The CDR3 totals 13 residues. This CDR3 is CASSRQGDEKLFF. The CDR3 bases are TGTGCCAGCTCGAGACAGGGGGATGAAAAACTGTTTTTT.

The gene calls are TRBV5-1 and TRBJ2-7; 14 bases line up with TRBD2. Trimming took 4 bases from V and 0 from J; bases not matched to a gene: 3. The CDR3 covers 16 residues. CDR1 and CDR2 from the germline V gene are SGHRS and YFSETQ. CDR3 sequence: CASSPGTSGSSYEQYF. The CDR3 nucleotides are TGCGCCAGCAGCCCAGGGACTAGCGGGAGCTCCTACGAGCAGTACTTC.

This clone was found a few times. The chain couples TRBV7-5 to TRBJ2-1; the DNA was not compared with TRBD2, the D call given in the table. TRBV7-5 is assigned pseudogene status. The CDR3 spans 15 residues. This CDR3 reads CARSKLAGAENEQFF. CDR3 DNA sequence: TGTGCCAGAAGCAAATTAGCGGGAGCGGAAAATGAGCAGTTCTTC.

The chain uses TRBV11-2 and TRBJ1-2; TRBD1 aligns across 9 bases. Trimming at V came to 1 base and at J to 7 bases, leaving 7 bases not matched to a gene. The CDR3 extends over 15 amino acids. Germline CDR1 and CDR2: SGHAT and FQNNGV. The DNA of the CDR3 is TGTGCCAGCAGCTTAGGGGGACAGGGAAAGGGTGGCTACACCTTC. Translation: CASSLGGQGKGGYTF. Variable domain in full (rest from reference TRBV11-2 and TRBJ1-2): EAGVAQSPRYKIIEKRQSVAFWCNPISGHATLYWYQQILGQGPKLLIQFQNNGVVDDSQLPKDRFSAERLKGVDSTLKIQPAKLEDSAVYLCASSLGGQGKGGYTFGSGTRLTVV.